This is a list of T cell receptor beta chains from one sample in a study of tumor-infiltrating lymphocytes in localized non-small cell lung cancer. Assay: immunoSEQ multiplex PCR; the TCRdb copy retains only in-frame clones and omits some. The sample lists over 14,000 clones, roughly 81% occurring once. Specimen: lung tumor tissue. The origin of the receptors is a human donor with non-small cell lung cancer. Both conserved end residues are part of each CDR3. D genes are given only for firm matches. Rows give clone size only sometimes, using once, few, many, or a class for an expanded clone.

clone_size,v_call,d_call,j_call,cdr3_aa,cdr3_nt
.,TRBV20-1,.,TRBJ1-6,CSARDVRTLHF,TGCAGTGCTAGAGATGTGAGAACCCTCCACTTT
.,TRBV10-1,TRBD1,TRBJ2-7,CASSAGTGANYEQYF,TGCGCCAGCAGCGCAGGGACAGGGGCAAACTACGAGCAGTACTTC
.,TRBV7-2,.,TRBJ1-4,CASSLGGASEKLFF,TGTGCCAGCAGCTTGGGGGGGGCGAGTGAAAAACTGTTTTTT
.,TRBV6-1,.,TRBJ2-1,CASSPRNERVEQFF,TGTGCCAGCAGTCCGCGCAACGAGCGAGTAGAGCAGTTCTTC
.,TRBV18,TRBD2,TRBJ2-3,CASSLPLAGGFTDTQYF,TGTGCCAGCTCTCTTCCACTAGCGGGAGGGTTCACAGATACGCAGTATTTT
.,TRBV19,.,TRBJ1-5,CASQTERNQPQHF,TGTGCCAGTCAGACAGAAAGGAATCAGCCCCAGCATTTT
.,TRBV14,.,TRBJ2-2,CASSPQGRTYTGELFF,TGTGCCAGCAGCCCCCAGGGCAGGACCTACACCGGGGAGCTGTTTTTT
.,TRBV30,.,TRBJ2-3,CAWSVGLANTDTQYF,TGTGCCTGGAGTGTAGGGCTAGCGAACACAGATACGCAGTATTTT
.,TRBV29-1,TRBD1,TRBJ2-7,CSVTGQGPYEQYF,TGCAGCGTTACTGGACAGGGCCCCTACGAGCAGTACTTC
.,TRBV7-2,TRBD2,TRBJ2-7,CASLSGTSGYEQYF,TGTGCCAGCCTCAGCGGGACTAGCGGATACGAGCAGTACTTC
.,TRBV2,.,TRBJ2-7,CASSIPGSYEQYF,TGTGCCAGCAGTATCCCAGGCTCCTACGAGCAGTACTTC
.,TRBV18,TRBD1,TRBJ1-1,CASSRGQGFEAFF,TGTGCCAGCTCCCGCGGACAGGGTTTTGAAGCTTTCTTT
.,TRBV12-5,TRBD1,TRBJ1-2,CASGLDRGNYGYTF,TGTGCTAGTGGTTTGGACAGGGGTAACTATGGCTACACCTTC
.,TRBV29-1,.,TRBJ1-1,CSVEVQQNRAFF,TGCAGCGTTGAAGTGCAGCAAAATAGGGCTTTCTTT
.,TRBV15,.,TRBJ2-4,CATSREQATKNIQYF,TGTGCCACCAGCAGAGAACAGGCAACCAAAAACATTCAGTACTTC
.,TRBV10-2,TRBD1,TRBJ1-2,CASSPGTGINYGYTF,TGCGCCAGCAGTCCCGGGACAGGGATTAACTATGGCTACACCTTC
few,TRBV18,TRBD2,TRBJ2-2,CASSPSTGGTKTGELFF,TGTGCCAGCTCACCATCCACGGGAGGGACCAAAACCGGGGAGCTGTTTTTT
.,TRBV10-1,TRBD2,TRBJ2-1,CASSGLAGLTYNEQFF,TGCGCCAGCAGTGGGTTAGCGGGATTAACCTACAATGAGCAGTTCTTC
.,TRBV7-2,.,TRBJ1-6,CASSLEGGKNSPLHF,TGTGCCAGCAGCTTAGAGGGGGGAAAAAATTCACCCCTCCACTTT
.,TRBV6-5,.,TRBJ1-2,CASSYPSAGYGYTF,TGTGCCAGCAGTTACCCGTCGGCGGGCTATGGCTACACCTTC
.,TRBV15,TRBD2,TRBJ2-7,CATSRDKTSGRVSYEQYF,TGTGCCACCAGCAGAGATAAAACTAGCGGGAGGGTCTCCTACGAGCAGTACTTC
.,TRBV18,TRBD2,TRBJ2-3,CASSLSISTSGSSTDTQYF,TGTGCCAGCTCACTTAGTATATCGACTAGCGGGAGTAGCACAGATACGCAGTATTTT
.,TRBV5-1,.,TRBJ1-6,CASSLGDTNSPLHF,TGCGCCAGCAGCTTGGGGGACACCAATTCACCCCTCCACTTT
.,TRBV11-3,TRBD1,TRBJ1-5,CASSQDRNQPQHF,TGTGCCAGCAGCCAGGACAGGAATCAGCCCCAGCATTTT
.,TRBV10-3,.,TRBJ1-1,CAISESAWGNTEAFF,TGTGCCATCAGTGAGTCTGCTTGGGGGAACACTGAAGCTTTCTTT
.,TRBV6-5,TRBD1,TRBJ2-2,CASSPGQYTGELFF,TGCGCCAGCAGCCCGGGACAGTACACCGGGGAGCTGTTTTTT
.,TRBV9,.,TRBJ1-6,CASTETAYNSPLHF,TGTGCCAGCACGGAGACGGCGTATAATTCACCCCTCCACTTT
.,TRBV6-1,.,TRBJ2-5,CASSVVLGQGTQYF,TGTGCCAGCAGTGTTGTTCTAGGTCAAGGGACCCAGTACTTC
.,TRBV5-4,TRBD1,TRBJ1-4,CASSLAGQGREKLFF,TGTGCCAGCAGCTTGGCGGGACAGGGGAGGGAAAAACTGTTTTTT
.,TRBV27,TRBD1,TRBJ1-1,CASSLGTGGLGTEAFF,TGTGCCAGCAGTTTGGGGACAGGGGGCTTGGGCACTGAAGCTTTCTTT
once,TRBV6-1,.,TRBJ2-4,CASSGGNGDIQYF,TGTGCCAGCAGTGGTGGGAACGGGGACATTCAGTACTTC
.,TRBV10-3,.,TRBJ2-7,CAIRSAYEQYF,TGTGCCATCAGGTCCGCCTACGAGCAGTACTTC
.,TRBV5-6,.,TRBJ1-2,CASSLGAGAKSYGYTF,TGTGCCAGCAGCTTGGGGGCAGGTGCGAAATCCTATGGCTACACCTTC
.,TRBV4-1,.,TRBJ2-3,CASSQERLQYF,TGCGCCAGCAGCCAAGAACGGCTGCAGTATTTT
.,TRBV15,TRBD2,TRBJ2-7,CATSRDGAGGVREQYF,TGTGCCACCAGCAGAGATGGGGCGGGAGGGGTTCGAGAGCAGTACTTC
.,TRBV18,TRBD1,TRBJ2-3,CASSSGTGDSNTQYF,TGTGCCAGCTCGTCCGGGACAGGGGACAGTAATACGCAGTATTTT
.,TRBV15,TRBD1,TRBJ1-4,CATSKDRGQVEKLFF,TGTGCCACCAGTAAGGACAGGGGCCAGGTTGAAAAACTGTTTTTT
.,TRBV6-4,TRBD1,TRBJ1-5,CASRHGTANQPQHF,TGTGCCAGCCGTCACGGGACAGCGAATCAGCCCCAGCATTTT
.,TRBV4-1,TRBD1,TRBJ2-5,CASSQGPGQGALGGQETQYF,TGCGCCAGCAGCCAAGGGCCGGGACAGGGGGCCCTAGGAGGTCAAGAGACCCAGTACTTC
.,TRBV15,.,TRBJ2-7,CATSRAAGASYEQYF,TGTGCCACCAGCAGGGCGGCGGGGGCCTCCTACGAGCAGTACTTC
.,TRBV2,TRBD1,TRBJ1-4,CASSESGQGIEKLFF,TGTGCCAGCAGTGAATCGGGACAGGGAATAGAAAAACTGTTTTTT
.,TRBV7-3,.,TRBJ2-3,CASSLSGTGDTQYF,TGTGCCAGCAGCTTATCAGGGACCGGGGATACGCAGTATTTT
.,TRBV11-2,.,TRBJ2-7,CASSLDKIRGYEQYF,TGTGCCAGCAGCTTAGATAAGATCAGGGGCTACGAGCAGTACTTC
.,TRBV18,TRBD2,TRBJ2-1,CASSLSLAGVGEQFF,TGTGCCAGCTCACTGAGCCTAGCGGGAGTTGGTGAGCAGTTCTTC
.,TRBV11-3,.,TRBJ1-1,CASSPQMGSTEAFF,TGTGCCAGCAGCCCCCAGATGGGGAGCACTGAAGCTTTCTTT
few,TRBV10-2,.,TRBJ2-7,CASGLAASYEQYF,TGCGCCAGCGGATTAGCGGCCTCCTACGAGCAGTACTTC
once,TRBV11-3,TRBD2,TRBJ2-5,CASSSGGTSGSQETQYF,TGTGCCAGCAGCTCAGGAGGGACTAGCGGGTCCCAAGAGACCCAGTACTTC
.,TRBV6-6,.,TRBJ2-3,CASRTGLGRGLDTQYF,TGTGCCAGCAGAACTGGGCTTGGCCGGGGGTTAGATACGCAGTATTTT
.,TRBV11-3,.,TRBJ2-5,CASSLGSQAGRETQYF,TGTGCCAGCAGCTTAGGTAGCCAGGCAGGACGAGAGACCCAGTACTTC
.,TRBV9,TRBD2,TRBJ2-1,CASSRLAGVAGYNEQFF,TGTGCCAGCTCTCGACTAGCGGGAGTGGCCGGCTACAATGAGCAGTTCTTC
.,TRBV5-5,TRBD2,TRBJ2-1,CASRPGLADNEQFF,TGTGCCAGCAGGCCGGGACTAGCGGACAATGAGCAGTTCTTC